This entry concerns a single T cell receptor (beta chain). Original analysis: Amplified reference gene primers provided the basis for estimating nucleated cell counts. TCRdb's table, derived via immunoSEQ multiplex PCR, lists solely in-frame clones and lacks some. V and J calls and clone size are given by that table; D and trimming were obtained from the DNA. Altogether 60,000 to 100,000 clones are present, over 85% being singletons, with the ten largest covering approximately 4.5%. The source of the sample is a study of blood T cell repertoires in COVID-19. On the study more broadly: Some COVID-19 samples were acute and others convalescent; all came from the United States, Italy and Spain. PBMCs, B-cell-depleted T cells, or T cells were the source of the cDNA or gDNA that made up the material.

Germline CDR1 MDHEN, CDR2 SYDVKM. With 5 bases removed from V and 3 bases from J, the gap between germline ends came to 17 bases. The CDR3 extends over 15 amino acids. This receptor was obtained from a man aged 45-60 years with active COVID-19. Sequencing input: peripheral blood. The gene calls are TRBV28 and TRBJ2-7, with D possibly matching TRBD1 (6 bases). CDR3 sequence: CASSGRGQWIYEQYF. CDR3 sequence (DNA): TGTGCCAGCAGTGGAAGGGGACAATGGATCTACGAGCAGTACTTC.